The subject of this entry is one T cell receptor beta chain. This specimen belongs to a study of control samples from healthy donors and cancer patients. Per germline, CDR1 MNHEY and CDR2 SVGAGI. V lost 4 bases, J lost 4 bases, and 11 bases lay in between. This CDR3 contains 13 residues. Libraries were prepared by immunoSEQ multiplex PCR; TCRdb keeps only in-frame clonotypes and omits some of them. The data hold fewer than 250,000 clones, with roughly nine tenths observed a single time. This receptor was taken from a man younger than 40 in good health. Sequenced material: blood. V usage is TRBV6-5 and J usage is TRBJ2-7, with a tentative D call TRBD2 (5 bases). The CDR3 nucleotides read TGTGCCAGCAGTTCCACCCGGGGTTACGAGCAGTACTTC. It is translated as CASSSTRGYEQYF.